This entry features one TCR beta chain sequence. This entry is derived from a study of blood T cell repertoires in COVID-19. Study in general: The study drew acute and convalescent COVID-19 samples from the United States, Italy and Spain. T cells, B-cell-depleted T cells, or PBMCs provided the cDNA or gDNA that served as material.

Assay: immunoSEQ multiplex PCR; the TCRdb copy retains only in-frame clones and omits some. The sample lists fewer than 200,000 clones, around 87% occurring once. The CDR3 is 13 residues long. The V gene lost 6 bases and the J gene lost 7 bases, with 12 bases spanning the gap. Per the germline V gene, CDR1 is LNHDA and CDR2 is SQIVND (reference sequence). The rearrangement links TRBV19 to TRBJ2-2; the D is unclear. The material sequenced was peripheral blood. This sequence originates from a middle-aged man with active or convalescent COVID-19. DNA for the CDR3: TGTGCCAGTAGGATCGGGTTGTACGGGGAGCTGTTTTTT. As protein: CASRIGLYGELFF.